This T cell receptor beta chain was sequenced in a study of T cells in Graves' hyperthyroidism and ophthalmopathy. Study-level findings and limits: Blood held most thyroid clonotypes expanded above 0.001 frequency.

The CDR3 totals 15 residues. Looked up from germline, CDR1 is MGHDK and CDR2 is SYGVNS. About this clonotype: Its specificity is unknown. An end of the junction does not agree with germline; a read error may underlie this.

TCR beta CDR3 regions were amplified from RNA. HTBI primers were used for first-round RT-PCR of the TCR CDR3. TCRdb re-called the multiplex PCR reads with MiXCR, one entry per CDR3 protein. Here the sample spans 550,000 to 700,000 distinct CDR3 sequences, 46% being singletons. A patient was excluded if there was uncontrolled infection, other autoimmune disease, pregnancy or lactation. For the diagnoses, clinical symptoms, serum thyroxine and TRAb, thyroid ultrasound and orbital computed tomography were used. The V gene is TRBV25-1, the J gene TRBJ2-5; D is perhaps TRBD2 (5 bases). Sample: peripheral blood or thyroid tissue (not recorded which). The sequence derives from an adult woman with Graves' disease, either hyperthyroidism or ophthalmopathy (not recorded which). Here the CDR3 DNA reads TGCGCCAGCAGTGGGAGAGAGGTGTACCAAGAGACCCAGTACTTC. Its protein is CASSGREVYQETQYF.